This T cell receptor beta chain stems from a study of CD8 T cells in Susac syndrome. Study-level points and caveats: The study acknowledged a relatively small number of individuals in its TCR sequencing and HLA analysis.

With respect to this clonotype: Its antigen is unknown.

Reverse transcription of roughly 0.5 to 1 ug RNA used random hexamers. The immunoSEQ assay covered 54 Vbeta and 13 Jbeta segments for CDR3. TCRdb itself ran the immunoSEQ multiplex PCR reads through MiXCR, one entry per CDR3 protein. The profile shows over 150,000 distinct CDR3 sequences, roughly 94% of them singletons. The ends lost 1 base at V and 6 bases at J; junction bases unmatched: 6. This CDR3 region has 14 residues. Germline V CDR1 and CDR2: SGHRS, YFSETQ. Sequencing of TCR beta was carried out in blood CD8+ and CD4+ T cells. This sequence was found in a human donor with Susac syndrome. Sequencing used CD4+ T cells from PBMCs. The chain joins TRBV5-1 to TRBJ1-1; the match to TRBD1 covers 7 bases. CDR3 DNA: TGCGCCAGCAGCTTGCCTGGGACAGTCTCTGAAGCTTTCTTT. It translates to CASSLPGTVSEAFF.